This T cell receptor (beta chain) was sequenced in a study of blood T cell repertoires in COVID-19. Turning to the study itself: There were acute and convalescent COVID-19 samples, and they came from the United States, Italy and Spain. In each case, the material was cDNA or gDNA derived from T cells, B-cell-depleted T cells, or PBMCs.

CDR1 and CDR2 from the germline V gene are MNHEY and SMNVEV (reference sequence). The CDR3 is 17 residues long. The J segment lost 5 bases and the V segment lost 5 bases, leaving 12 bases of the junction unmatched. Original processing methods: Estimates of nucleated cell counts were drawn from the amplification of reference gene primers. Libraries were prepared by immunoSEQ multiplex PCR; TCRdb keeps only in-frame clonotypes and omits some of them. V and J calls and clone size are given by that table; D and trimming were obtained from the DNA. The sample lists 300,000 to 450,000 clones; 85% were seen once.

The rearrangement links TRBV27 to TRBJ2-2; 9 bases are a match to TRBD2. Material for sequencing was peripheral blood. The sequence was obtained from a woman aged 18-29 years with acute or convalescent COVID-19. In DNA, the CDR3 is TGTGCCAGCAGTCCGTATAGCGGGAGCACCGAAACCGGGGAGCTGTTTTTT. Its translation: CASSPYSGSTETGELFF.